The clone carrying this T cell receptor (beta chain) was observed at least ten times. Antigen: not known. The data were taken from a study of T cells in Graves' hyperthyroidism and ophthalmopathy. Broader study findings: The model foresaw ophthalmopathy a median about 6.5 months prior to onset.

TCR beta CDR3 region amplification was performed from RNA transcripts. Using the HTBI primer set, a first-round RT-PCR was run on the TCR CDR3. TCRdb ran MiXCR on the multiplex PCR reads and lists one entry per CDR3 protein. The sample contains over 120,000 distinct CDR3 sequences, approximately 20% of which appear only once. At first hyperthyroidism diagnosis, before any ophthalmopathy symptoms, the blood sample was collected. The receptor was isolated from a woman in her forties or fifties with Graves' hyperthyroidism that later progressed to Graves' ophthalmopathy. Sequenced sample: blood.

CDR3 sequence reads: CSAPAGGAYEQYF. CDR3 nucleotides: TGCAGTGCGCCAGCGGGAGGGGCCTACGAGCAGTACTTC. The chain links TRBV20-1 to TRBJ2-7; 10 positions match TRBD2. Germline assignment: CDR1 DFQATT and CDR2 SNEGSKA (reference sequence). CDR3 size: 13 residues. Germline trimming cut 6 bases from V and 2 bases from J; bases unmatched to any gene: 4.